This T cell receptor (beta chain) originates from a study of immune evolution from preneoplasia to lung adenocarcinoma (dated by TCRdb to the early 2020s). For the study in its entirety: HLA loss of heterozygosity was observed in approximately 7%, 15% and 30% of AIS, MIA and ADC lesions, respectively, and was not observed in any AAH lesions. The sample size was set by how many specimens were available, not by a prior power calculation. POLYSOLVER was used to infer Class I HLA alleles from exome data, while LOHHLA was used to detect allele-specific HLA loss. Resected precursor lesions (AAH, AIS, MIA) and invasive adenocarcinomas were each compared against paired morphologically normal lung tissue. The TCR sequencing data were obtained from about 47 patients. In total, the cohort included 50 to 65 patients with pulmonary nodules, all of whom underwent surgical resection. Whole exome sequencing and methylation data from the same cohort of nodules were integrated with the immune data. According to the study, around 99 samples were used for TCR sequencing. The study profiled immune contexture across lung adenocarcinoma precursors and invasive adenocarcinoma using immune gene expression, TCR sequencing and multiplex immunofluorescence.

Resection was performed on patients in Japan or China between about 2013 and 2017. Histologic diagnosis of each case was confirmed independently by two lung cancer pathologists on H&E slides. For nucleic acid extraction, premalignant or tumor cells were enriched by macro-dissection following pathologic assessment. FFPE tissue was used for DNA isolation with the AllPrep DNA/RNA FFPE Kit. On the study overall, not on this receptor specifically: Findings were based on association rather than direct causation; larger cohorts with long-term follow-up and longitudinal biopsies were deemed needed. The highest clonality was observed in normal lung, whereas higher T cell density and diversity but lower clonality appeared to be present in later-stage lesions. Because all patients were from Japan and China, applicability to Western populations was uncertain. Normal lung had the highest top T cell clone frequencies, which appeared to decline progressively from AAH through AIS, MIA and invasive adenocarcinoma. KRAS-mutant nodules showed the highest T cell clonality compared with EGFR-mutant or double wild-type lesions.

Using the immunoSEQ hsTCRbeta Kit, TCR beta CDR3 regions were sequenced from DNA. As for the original processing: TCR sequencing data were analysed with the ImmunoSEQ Analyzer. T cell clonality was calculated on productive rearrangements as 1 minus Pielou's evenness. T cell diversity was measured with the inverse Simpson index on productive templates. T cell density was expressed as TCR beta template counts normalized to usable DNA, with usable DNA estimated by amplifying and sequencing housekeeping genes. TCR metrics were compared across histologic stages using two-sided Kruskal-Wallis tests. Not all clones reach the TCRdb copy of this immuneACCESS table, which keeps in-frame sequences only. Checked studies attribute under half of the gap to unresolved V genes and leave the rest unexplained. Clone size and the V and J calls come from that table; the DNA yielded D and trimming. A total of 10,000 to 13,000 clones appear in this sample, roughly 84% of them only once. The ten most abundant clones make up around 1.7% of the sample.

Comments on this clone: What antigen it recognizes has not been identified. No base qualities exist here, and no much larger clone lies one base off it.

The material sequenced was FFPE minimally invasive lung adenocarcinoma tissue. According to the study, the label for this sample's cell subset or site signals: micro-invasive lung adenocarcinoma (MIA). The sequence was collected from an older person with lung adenocarcinoma.

The CDR3: CASSPYTSTNEKLFF. The nucleotide sequence reads TGTGCCAGCAGCCCTTACACCTCAACTAATGAAAAACTGTTTTTT. This receptor chain uses TRBV11-2 and TRBJ1-4; the D gene is not confidently resolved. V loses 5 bases, J loses 0 bases, and the germline ends lie 10 bases apart. From the germline V gene, CDR1 is SGHAT and CDR2 is FQNNGV. Including cysteine and phenylalanine, the CDR3 has 15 amino acids. Just CDR3 DNA is preserved here, 45 bases in frame from base 1. The variable domain in full, with residues beyond the CDR3 obtained from the reference TRBV11-2 and TRBJ1-4 genes, is EAGVAQSPRYKIIEKRQSVAFWCNPISGHATLYWYQQILGQGPKLLIQFQNNGVVDDSQLPKDRFSAERLKGVDSTLKIQPAKLEDSAVYLCASSPYTSTNEKLFFGSGTQLSVL.